These T cell receptor beta chains were read from a single sample in a study of blood T cells in healthy people across ages. TCRdb processed the 5' RACE reads anew with MiXCR; each CDR3 protein has one entry. The sample comprises 600,000 to 1,000,000 distinct CDR3 sequences, roughly 60% of which are singletons, and 22% rests with the top ten. The sequencing sample was made of blood. These receptor sequences come from a man younger than 45 in good health. The CDR3 runs from the conserved cysteine through the conserved F or W. A D gene is named only where the DNA matches it firmly.

d_call,v_call,cdr3_aa
TRBD1,TRBV4-2,CASSQDGGQYNSPLHF
TRBD2,TRBV24-1,CATSDPGLAGAADTQYF
TRBD2,TRBV29-1,CSLTLAGGETQYF
-,TRBV7-2,CASSPPGDNYGYTF
TRBD1,TRBV9,CASRAGTDYGYTF
TRBD1,TRBV28,CASSLTGAGGRGGYTF
TRBD2,TRBV2,CASTGLGETQYF
TRBD2,TRBV4-2,CASSPIPASGPSCEQYF
-,TRBV2,CASSEWQGPKETQYF
TRBD2,TRBV28,CASRRLAGASDEQFF
TRBD1,TRBV18,CASSPPATGAEQYF
TRBD1,TRBV3-1,CASSSTDREYGYTF
TRBD1,TRBV7-2,CASSLFPRQGMNNEQFF
-,TRBV20-1,CSARERLIQETQYF
-,TRBV5-1,CASSGGTDYNSPLHF
TRBD2,TRBV29-1,CSSWLAGGDNEQFF
-,TRBV7-3,CASSSGSTSEWDTQYF
-,TRBV3-1,CASSHNRPNEKLFF
-,TRBV29-1,CSVASGNEQFF
-,TRBV12-3/TRBV12-4,CASSFGRAEAFF
-,TRBV12-3/TRBV12-4,CASWRNTEAFF
-,TRBV15,CATSRERRGHYNEQFF
TRBD2,TRBV6-5,CASSYSPSGSGANVLTF
-,TRBV7-9,CASSLALGEGYTF
TRBD2,TRBV7-2,CASSPPGTSGIGEQFF
-,TRBV15,CAASRDPGISETQYF
-,TRBV7-2,CASSSAQPTDTQYF
-,TRBV28,CASSSGPITDTQYF
-,TRBV6-5,CASSYGDRTDTQYF
-,TRBV29-1,CSLHRGGEQYF
-,TRBV12-3/TRBV12-4,CASSPARDGNYGYTF
-,TRBV6-2/TRBV6-3,CASRATGAGGYTF
-,TRBV10-3,CAISEGLQETQYF
TRBD2,TRBV29-1,CSAESGSGSYEQYF
TRBD2,TRBV11-2,CASSFGGGTNEQFF
TRBD2,TRBV20-1,CSASGAIGLAGGGSQYF
TRBD1,TRBV6-5,CASSFGQGGPRELFF
-,TRBV20-1,CSALWGDEQYF
-,TRBV9,CASSVVEGPGSPLHF
TRBD1,TRBV20-1,CSARGPISYEQYF
-,TRBV5-4,CASSLSRPLSTDTQYF
-,TRBV20-1,CSARDIRSPTLGNEQFF
-,TRBV7-8,CASSAIQQNTGELFF